The present entry profiles one TCR beta chain with its context. In the authors' workflow: Amplification of reference gene primers was used by the study to estimate nucleated cell counts. Clones were read by immunoSEQ multiplex PCR, and TCRdb kept only the in-frame ones, dropping some. The D gene and trimming were derived from the DNA, and the V and J assignments and clone size from that table. The sample lists about 130,000 clones, more than 90% occurring once. The source of the sample is a study of blood T cell repertoires in COVID-19. Across the whole study: Material from acute and convalescent COVID-19 was sourced from the United States, Italy and Spain.

Germline V gene lookup returns CDR1 SGDLS and CDR2 YYNGEE. This CDR3 spans 14 amino acids. The V and J ends lost 5 bases and 4 bases, in that order; junction bases with no gene match: 2. Input material: peripheral blood. The receptor's source is a man between 45 and 60 years old with active COVID-19. The chain uses TRBV9 and TRBJ2-2; 10 nucleotides line up with TRBD2. CDR3 in amino acids: CASRAGGPTGELFF. DNA of the CDR3: TGTGCCAGCAGAGCGGGGGGGCCCACCGGGGAGCTGTTTTTT.